This TCR beta chain was captured by sequencing in a study of T cell repertoires in cytomegalovirus infection. As for the study in general: Based on public TCR beta signatures, there were indications of CMV infection and of a matching HLA type.

About this clonotype itself: Its matching antigen is unknown.

Study-wide findings and caveats: Accumulated public TCR beta family frequency recognized individuals carrying CMV together with the relevant HLA. HLA-C-restricted CMV-specific TCR beta clonotypes were dominant in the ex vivo response.

The CDR3 has 13 residues. Germline loops: CDR1 MNHNY, CDR2 SVGAGI (reference sequence). Trimming cost V 2 bases and J 6 bases, with 8 bases left between them. MiXCR, applied by TCRdb to the reads, yields one record per CDR3 protein. The sample includes roughly 600,000 distinct CDR3 sequences, roughly 26% seen only once; the top ten take less than 10%. Sequencing input: CD8+ T cells from PBMCs. This sequence joins TRBV6-6 and TRBJ2-1; D may be TRBD1 (6 bases). The clonotype was recovered from a human donor in good health (CMV status not recorded). Some clones in this sample may be carry-over from other donors' samples. DNA for the CDR3: TGTGCCAGCAGTTACCTACAGGGCAATGAGCAGTTCTTC. Protein sequence: CASSYLQGNEQFF.